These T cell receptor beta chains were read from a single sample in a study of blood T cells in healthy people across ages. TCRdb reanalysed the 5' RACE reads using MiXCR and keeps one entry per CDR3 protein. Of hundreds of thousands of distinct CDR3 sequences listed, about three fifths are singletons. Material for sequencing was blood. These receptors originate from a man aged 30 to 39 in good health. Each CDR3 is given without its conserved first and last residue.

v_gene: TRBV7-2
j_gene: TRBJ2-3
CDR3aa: ASSPVGGGTDTQY

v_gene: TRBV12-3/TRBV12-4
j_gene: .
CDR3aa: ASSFPGDETQY

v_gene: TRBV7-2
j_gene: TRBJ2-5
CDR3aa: ASSGSPGGLNVQETQY

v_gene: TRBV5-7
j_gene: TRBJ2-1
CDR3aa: ASSLSSGSSYNEQF

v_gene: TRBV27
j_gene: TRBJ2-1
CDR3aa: ASSLGVAGEQF

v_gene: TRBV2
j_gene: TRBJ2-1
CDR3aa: ASSADGHEQF

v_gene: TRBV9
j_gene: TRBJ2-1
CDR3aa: ASSASPGVEQF

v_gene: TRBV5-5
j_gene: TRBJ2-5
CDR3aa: ASSFAGQGERETQY

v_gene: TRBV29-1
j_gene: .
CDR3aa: SVDTQETQF

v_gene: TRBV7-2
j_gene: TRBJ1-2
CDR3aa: ASSLRDRDGYT

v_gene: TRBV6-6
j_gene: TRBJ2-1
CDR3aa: ASRALGGEQF

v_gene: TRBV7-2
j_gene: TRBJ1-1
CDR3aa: ASSPRVSSMNTEAF

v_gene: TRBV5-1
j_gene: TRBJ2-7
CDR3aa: ASTSGTVSYEQY

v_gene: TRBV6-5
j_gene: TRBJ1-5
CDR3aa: ATWTGNQPQH

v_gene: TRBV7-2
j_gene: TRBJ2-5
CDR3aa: ASRDGTSGETQY

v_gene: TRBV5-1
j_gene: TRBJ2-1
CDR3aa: ASREEVGSYNERF

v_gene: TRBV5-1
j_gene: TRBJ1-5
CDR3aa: ASSLEPNLNQPQH

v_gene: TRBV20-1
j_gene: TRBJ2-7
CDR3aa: SAKGGFSGSYEQY

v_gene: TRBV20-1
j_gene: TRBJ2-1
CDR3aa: SASHVRGGIYNEQF

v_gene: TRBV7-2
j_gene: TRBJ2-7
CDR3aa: ASSYRLAVYYEQY

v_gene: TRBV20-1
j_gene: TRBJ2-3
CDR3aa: SAKRGFGADTQY

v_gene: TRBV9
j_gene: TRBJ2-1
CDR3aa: ASSVADRINNEQF

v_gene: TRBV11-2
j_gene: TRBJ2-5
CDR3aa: ASSLQGYQETQY

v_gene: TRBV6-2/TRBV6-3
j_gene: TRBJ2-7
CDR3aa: ASSYATSAYEQY

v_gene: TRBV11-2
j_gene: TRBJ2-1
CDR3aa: ASSLVAFGSYNEQF

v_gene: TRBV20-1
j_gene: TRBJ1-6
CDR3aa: SARVGPADSPLH

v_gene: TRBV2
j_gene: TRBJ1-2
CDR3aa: ASSDALGYT